The source of this TCR beta chain is a study of T cell responses to AZD1222 COVID-19 vaccine. Repertoires were generated with immunoSEQ multiplex PCR, while TCRdb's copy carries only in-frame clones and drops some. The table shows some 97,000 clones, with more than 75% occurring only once. Study conclusions and caveats: Spike was spanned by vaccine-associated CD4 TCRs, with dominance at 160-218 and 743-854.

A word on this clone: What it binds is unknown.

V was shortened by 0 bases and J by 3 bases, with 7 bases between the two germline ends. This CDR3 has 14 residues. The germline CDR1 and CDR2 sequences are SGHRS and YFSETQ. This chain uses TRBV5-1 with TRBJ1-3, with no clear D. This TCR came from an adult in good health. The source was peripheral blood, collected on day 0 of AZD1222 vaccination. The CDR3 is CASSLEVGGNTIYF. CDR3 DNA: TGCGCCAGCAGCTTGGAGGTCGGTGGAAACACCATATATTTT.